These 22 T cell receptor beta chains were sequenced from one sample in a study of read filtering for tumor transcriptome and immune sequencing. Molecular barcoded adaptors covering alpha/delta and beta/gamma chains were used on roughly 370 ng RNA. TCRdb used MiXCR to reprocess the reads, holding one entry per CDR3 protein. The sample lists approximately 60,000 distinct CDR3 sequences, roughly 19% occurring once. The material sequenced was a population of CD138-negative cells sorted from bone marrow. These receptors all stem from a donor at least 40 years old with multiple myeloma.

This sequence joins TRBV2 and TRBJ1-2, with TRBD1 matching 7 bases. This CDR3 is 12 amino acids long. V was clipped by 6 bases and J by 6 bases; unmatched bases: 4. Germline CDR1 is SNHLY and CDR2 is FYNNEI. In nucleotides, the CDR3 is TGTGCCAGCAGGACCACAGGGGATGGCTACACCTTC. Translated, it gives CASRTTGDGYTF. The whole variable domain, remainder taken from reference TRBV2 and TRBJ1-2, is EPEVTQTPSHQVTQMGQEVILRCVPISNHLYFYWYRQILGQKVEFLVSFYNNEISEKSEIFDDQFSVERPDGSNFTLKIRSTKLEDSAMYFCASRTTGDGYTFGSGTRLTVV.

This clonotype was picked up many times. V usage is TRBV30 and J usage is TRBJ2-1; D is undetermined. With 4 bases removed from V and 0 bases from J, the gap between germline ends came to 10 bases. The CDR3 is made up of 14 amino acids. CDR1 is GTSNPN and CDR2 is SVGIG in the germline V gene (reference sequence). CDR3 DNA sequence: TGTGCCTGGAAACAGCGTAGCTCCTACAATGAGCAGTTCTTC. Translation gives CAWKQRSSYNEQFF. Variable domain in full (rest from reference TRBV30 and TRBJ2-1): SQTIHQWPATLVQPVGSPLSLECTVEGTSNPNLYWYRQAAGRGLQLLFYSVGIGQISSEVPQNLSASRPQDRQFILSSKKLLLSDSGFYLCAWKQRSSYNEQFFGPGTRLTVL.

This clonotype was counted many times. The V and J genes are TRBV28 and TRBJ2-1, with 7 bases that match TRBD1. CDR3 size: 15 residues. V was clipped by 7 bases and J by 11 bases; unmatched bases: 17. Germline V CDR1 and CDR2: MDHEN, SYDVKM. The CDR3 loop is CASISAGTDTMKQFF. The CDR3 nucleotides are TGTGCCAGCATATCCGCCGGGACAGACACAATGAAGCAGTTCTTC. Using reference TRBV28 and TRBJ2-1 for the parts outside the CDR3, the full variable domain is DVKVTQSSRYLVKRTGEKVFLECVQDMDHENMFWYRQDPGLGLRLIYFSYDVKMKEKGDIPEGYSVSREKKERFSLILESASTNQTSMYLCASISAGTDTMKQFFGPGTRLTVL.

The V gene is TRBV11-2, the J gene TRBJ1-3; tentative D call: TRBD1 (6 bases). This CDR3 comprises 15 residues. The germline V gene has CDR1 SGHAT and CDR2 FQNNGV. V shed 5 bases and J shed 1 base, with 12 bases lying between them. CDR3 nucleotide sequence: TGTGCCAGCAGCGACAGGATCGGGTCTGGAAACACCATATATTTT. This gives the protein CASSDRIGSGNTIYF.

This clonotype appeared many times. This chain connects TRBV11-2 to TRBJ1-1, with 8 positions matching TRBD1. This CDR3 is built from 12 residues. Germline-derived CDR1 and CDR2 are SGHAT and FQNNGV. V shed 6 bases and J 3 bases; nucleotides not matched to a gene: 0. The CDR3 DNA sequence: TGTGCCAGCAGGGGACAGGACACTGAAGCTTTCTTT. This translates into CASRGQDTEAFF.

This clonotype was seen many times. This rearrangement joins TRBV5-4 to TRBJ2-1; 11 nucleotides match TRBD2. V lost 4 bases and J lost 4; bases outside the gene matches: 7. CDR3 length equals 16 residues. Looked up from germline, CDR1 is SGHNT and CDR2 is YYREEE (reference sequence). CDR3 in amino acids: CASSDTSGGNYNEQFF. As DNA, the CDR3 is TGTGCCAGCAGCGATACTAGCGGGGGTAATTACAATGAGCAGTTCTTC. Looking up the rest from reference TRBV5-4 and TRBJ2-1 gives the full variable domain: ETGVTQSPTHLIKTRGQQVTLRCSSQSGHNTVSWYQQALGQGPQFIFQYYREEENGRGNFPPRFSGLQFPNYSSELNVNALELDDSALYLCASSDTSGGNYNEQFFGPGTRLTVL.

The rearrangement uses TRBV28 and TRBJ2-3; D possibly corresponds to TRBD1 (5 bases). V was pared by 3 bases and J by 1 base, with 11 bases between. The CDR3 has 15 amino acids. The germline V gene encodes CDR1 MDHEN and CDR2 SYDVKM. CDR3 residues: CASSFFRVRTDTQYF. The CDR3 DNA sequence: TGTGCCAGCAGTTTCTTCAGGGTGCGCACAGATACGCAGTATTTT.

The sample holds a few counts of this clonotype. The chain couples TRBV7-8 to TRBJ2-7, with TRBD1 identical over 7 bases. The trim removed 5 bases at V and 2 bases at J, leaving 9 bases unmatched. The CDR3 length is 15 residues. Germline CDR1 and CDR2: SGHVS and FQNEAQ. The CDR3 sequence is CASSQWDSLTYEQYF. The CDR3 DNA reads as TGTGCCAGCAGCCAGTGGGACAGTCTAACCTACGAGCAGTACTTC. Combining the CDR3 with reference TRBV7-8 and TRBJ2-7 gives the whole variable domain GAGVSQSPRYKVAKRGQDVALRCDPISGHVSLFWYQQALGQGPEFLTYFQNEAQLDKSGLPSDRFFAERPEGSVSTLKIQRTQQEDSAVYLCASSQWDSLTYEQYFGPGTRLTVT.

This clonotype was counted many times. The rearrangement joins TRBV5-4 to TRBJ1-6; no definite D call. Germline CDR1 is SGHNT and CDR2 is YYREEE (reference sequence). V lost 0 bases, J lost 7 bases, and 14 bases lay in between. The CDR3 length is 16 residues. The CDR3 is CASSLDPGKLNSPLHF. Written as DNA, the CDR3 is TGTGCCAGCAGCTTGGATCCAGGCAAACTCAATTCACCCCTCCACTTT.

This clonotype was observed at least ten times. V gene TRBV29-1 combines with J gene TRBJ2-3; TRBD2 aligns across 7 bases. V lost 7 bases to trimming and J lost 0 bases; unmatched junction nucleotides: 1. Germline loops: CDR1 SQVTM, CDR2 ANQGSEA. The CDR3 spans 12 residues. The DNA of the CDR3 is TGCAGCGGGGGGGGGAGCACAGATACGCAGTATTTT. Amino acid sequence: CSGGGSTDTQYF.

This clonotype has ten or more counts. CDR3: CASSSPPSRGDHNEQFF. In nucleotides, the CDR3 is TGTGCCAGCAGCTCCCCACCTTCGCGGGGGGATCACAATGAGCAGTTCTTC. V usage is TRBV7-9 and J usage is TRBJ2-1; 8 nucleotides line up with TRBD2. This CDR3 region has 17 residues. The trim removed 4 bases at V and 5 bases at J, leaving 13 bases unmatched. Looked up from germline, CDR1 is SEHNR and CDR2 is FQNEAQ (reference sequence).

This clonotype was counted ten times or more. V gene TRBV4-1 combines with J gene TRBJ2-3; D call uncertain. Trimming pared 4 bases from V and 5 bases from J, leaving 13 bases between. The CDR3 loop spans 14 amino acids. CDR1 and CDR2 (germline): MGHRA, YSYEKL. The CDR3 region has the DNA TGCGCCAGCAGCCCTCCGACGGGCTTAGATACGCAGTATTTT. Its protein product is CASSPPTGLDTQYF.

About this clonotype itself: This sequence may be a read error, since a much larger clone differs from it by one base. V gene TRBV5-1 combines with J gene TRBJ2-5; 7 bases match TRBD2. The CDR3 has 12 residues. The germline gives CDR1 SGHRS, CDR2 YFSETQ. This CDR3 reads CASSVGGETRYF. The CDR3 region has the DNA TGCGCCAGCAGCGTGGGAGGGGAGACCCGGTACTTC.

This clonotype was detected many times. The CDR3 region has the DNA TGTGCCAGCAGTACCACTAGCGGCACAGATACGCAGTATTTT. It codes for CASSTTSGTDTQYF. The rearrangement links TRBV28 to TRBJ2-3; 7 nucleotides align to TRBD2. The CDR3 consists of 14 residues. The germline gives CDR1 MDHEN, CDR2 SYDVKM. Trimming removed 5 bases from V and 1 base from J; junction bases left unmatched: 3.

The V gene is TRBV5-1, the J gene TRBJ2-7; D gene unclear. V lost 0 bases, J lost 6 bases, and 19 bases lay in between. The CDR3 contains 16 residues. Germline V gives CDR1 SGHRS, CDR2 YFSETQ. In DNA form, the CDR3 reads TGCGCCAGCAGCTTGGCCCCCTCCAGACCAACCTCCGAGCAGTACTTC. Protein product: CASSLAPSRPTSEQYF.

This clonotype has ten or more counts. The J gene is TRBJ2-1, the V gene TRBV12-3 or TRBV12-4, with 9 bases fitting TRBD2. This CDR3 is built from 15 residues. Germline trimming cut 5 bases from V and 0 bases from J; bases unmatched to any gene: 2. In DNA form, the CDR3 reads TGTGCCAGCAGTATTAGCGGGGGCTCCTACAATGAGCAGTTCTTC. Translated: CASSISGGSYNEQFF.

This clonotype was recorded at least ten times. The rearrangement uses TRBV5-1 and TRBJ2-3; TRBD1 matches at 9 bases. Germline CDR1 and CDR2: SGHRS and YFSETQ. The CDR3 is 14 amino acids. V trimming: 7 bases; J trimming: 4 bases; junction bases outside the gene matches: 7. In DNA form, the CDR3 reads TGCGCCAGCGGGAGGGACAGGGAGGCAGATACGCAGTATTTT. This sequence encodes CASGRDREADTQYF.

This clonotype showed up many times. The gene calls are TRBV20-1 and TRBJ1-2; 8 positions match TRBD1. J lost 4 bases, V lost 4 bases, and 5 bases had no gene match. CDR3 length equals 13 residues. Germline V lookup: CDR1 DFQATT, CDR2 SNEGSKA (reference sequence). The CDR3 DNA is TGCAGTGCTACCGGACAGGGCAGCTATGGCTACACCTTC. Protein sequence: CSATGQGSYGYTF.

Ten or more counts support this clonotype. A junction boundary mismatches the germline segment, possibly from a read error. For the CDR3, the DNA is TGTGCCACCACGACGGGCTCTGGGAACCCTGAAGCTTTCTTT. It codes for CATTTGSGNPEAFF. This chain joins TRBV27 and TRBJ1-1; no reliable D call. Germline V gives CDR1 MNHEY, CDR2 SMNVEV (reference sequence). The CDR3 runs to 14 residues.

This clonotype was detected ten times or more. The V and J genes are TRBV20-1 and TRBJ2-1; 8 nucleotides agree with TRBD2. J was trimmed by 6 bases and V by 0 bases; bases with no gene match: 10. CDR1 is DFQATT and CDR2 is SNEGSKA in the germline V gene (reference sequence). The CDR3 totals 16 residues. CDR3 bases: TGCAGTGCTAGAGATTTCACGGGAGGGCCAACCAATGAGCAGTTCTTC. This gives the protein CSARDFTGGPTNEQFF.

The chain carries TRBV20-1 and TRBJ2-3; 7 bases match TRBD1. In germline, CDR1 is DFQATT, CDR2 SNEGSKA (reference sequence). V dropped 1 base and J dropped 1; count of bases not matched to a gene: 8. The CDR3 totals 16 residues. The CDR3 nucleotides read TGCAGTGCTAGAGGCCCCCGGGACAGTGGCACAGATACGCAGTATTTT. This encodes CSARGPRDSGTDTQYF.

This clonotype was detected ten times or more. The genes are TRBV28 and TRBJ1-4; D may be TRBD1 (6 bases). V was trimmed by 5 bases and J by 8 bases, leaving 15 bases between them. This CDR3 contains 14 residues. Germline CDR1 and CDR2: MDHEN and SYDVKM. In DNA form, the CDR3 reads TGTGCCAGCAGTCCAGGGGAACCGACGGAAAAACTGTTTTTT. Protein sequence: CASSPGEPTEKLFF.